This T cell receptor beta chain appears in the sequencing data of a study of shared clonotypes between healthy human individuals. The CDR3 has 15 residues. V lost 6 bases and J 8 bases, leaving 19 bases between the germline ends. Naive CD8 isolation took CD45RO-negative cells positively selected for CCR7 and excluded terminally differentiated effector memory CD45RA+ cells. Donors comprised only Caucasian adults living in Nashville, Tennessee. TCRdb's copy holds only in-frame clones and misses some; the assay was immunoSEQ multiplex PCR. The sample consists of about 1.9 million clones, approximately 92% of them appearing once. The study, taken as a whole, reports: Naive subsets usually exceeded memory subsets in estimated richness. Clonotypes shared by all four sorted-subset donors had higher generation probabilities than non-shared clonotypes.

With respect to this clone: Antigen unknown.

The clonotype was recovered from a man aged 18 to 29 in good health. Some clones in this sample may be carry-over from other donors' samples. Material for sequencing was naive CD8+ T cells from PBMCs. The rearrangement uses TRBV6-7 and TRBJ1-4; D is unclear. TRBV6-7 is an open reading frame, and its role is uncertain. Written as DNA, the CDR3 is TGTGCCAGCAGCCAGACCCCCCCTCCCCAGGAAAAACTGTTTTTT. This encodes CASSQTPPPQEKLFF.